This T cell receptor beta chain emerged from a study of T cells in Graves' hyperthyroidism and ophthalmopathy. This CDR3 contains 16 residues. Germline assignment: CDR1 LGHNA and CDR2 YSLEER. Trimming stripped 4 bases from V and 8 bases from J, with 23 bases between. RNA transcripts provided the source from which TCR beta CDR3 regions were amplified. TCR CDR3 underwent first-round RT-PCR with the HTBI primer set. TCRdb itself ran the multiplex PCR reads through MiXCR, one entry per CDR3 protein. The sample holds approximately 590,000 distinct CDR3 sequences, approximately 15% seen once. Sample: blood. This clonotype was obtained from a young woman with Graves' hyperthyroidism. The rearrangement joins TRBV4-3 to TRBJ1-2; tentatively, D is TRBD1 (5 bases). CDR3 bases: TGCGCCAGCAGCCCGACCGCTGTGGACACCTCGCAAGGCTACACCTTC. This encodes CASSPTAVDTSQGYTF.